A selection of T cell receptor beta chains follows, all from one sample in a study of somatic mutations in cytotoxic T cells in rheumatoid arthritis. Sequenced by immunoSEQ multiplex PCR; TCRdb stores in-frame clones only, minus some. This table has about 18,000 clones, 80% appearing once. Input material: CD8+ T cells sorted from blood. The receptors were gathered from an adult with rheumatoid arthritis. Both conserved end residues are part of each CDR3. The order of the fields is J gene, D gene, clone size, V gene, CDR3 protein, CDR3 DNA. The D gene is left open where the match is weak. A clone size is listed for some rows: how often the clone was seen (once, few, many), or a class if it is expanded.

TRBJ1-2 | TRBD1 | NA | TRBV9 | CASSVGTGIVDGYTF | TGTGCCAGCAGCGTTGGGACAGGGATAGTTGACGGCTACACCTTC
TRBJ2-2 | NA | NA | TRBV7-9 | CASSLGPGRNTGELFF | TGTGCCAGCAGTTTAGGACCTGGACGAAACACCGGGGAGCTGTTTTTT
TRBJ2-7 | TRBD2 | NA | TRBV11-3 | CASSLDWGTSIEQYF | TGTGCCAGCAGCTTAGATTGGGGGACTAGCATTGAGCAGTACTTC
TRBJ2-7 | NA | NA | TRBV2 | CASSAPSPGRISYEQYF | TGTGCCAGCAGTGCCCCCTCTCCGGGACGTATTTCCTACGAGCAGTACTTC
TRBJ2-2 | TRBD1 | NA | TRBV9 | CASSETGVGELFF | TGTGCCAGCAGCGAGACAGGGGTTGGTGAGCTGTTTTTT
TRBJ2-4 | TRBD2 | NA | TRBV30 | CAWSVFSGRPLAKNIQYF | TGTGCCTGGAGTGTATTTAGCGGGAGGCCACTAGCCAAAAACATTCAGTACTTC
TRBJ2-1 | NA | NA | TRBV29-1 | CSVEWRGDQFF | TGCAGCGTTGAATGGCGGGGTGATCAGTTCTTC
TRBJ1-4 | NA | NA | TRBV4-1 | CASSQDLGSLNEKLFF | TGCGCCAGCAGCCAAGATCTGGGCTCCCTTAATGAAAAACTGTTTTTT
TRBJ1-2 | NA | NA | TRBV4-1 | CASSQDDFSYGYTF | TGCGCCAGCAGCCAAGATGACTTCTCTTATGGCTACACCTTC
TRBJ1-1 | NA | NA | TRBV23-1 | CASRRHFWGTEAFF | TGCGCCAGCAGAAGACACTTTTGGGGGACTGAAGCTTTCTTT
TRBJ1-1 | NA | NA | TRBV25-1 | CASSPSGTTEAFF | TGTGCCAGCAGTCCATCCGGGACTACTGAAGCTTTCTTT
TRBJ1-1 | TRBD1 | NA | TRBV4-1 | CASSQWQGVSTEAFF | TGCGCCAGCAGCCAATGGCAGGGGGTCAGTACTGAAGCTTTCTTT
TRBJ1-3 | NA | NA | TRBV11-2 | CASSLGGPAGNTIYF | TGTGCCAGCAGCTTAGGGGGACCAGCTGGAAACACCATATATTTT
TRBJ1-2 | NA | NA | TRBV28 | CASSPGHGYGYTF | TGTGCCAGCAGTCCGGGCCATGGCTATGGCTACACCTTC
TRBJ1-2 | NA | NA | TRBV19 | CASQGSNYGYTF | TGTGCCAGTCAGGGTTCTAACTATGGCTACACCTTC
TRBJ1-2 | TRBD1 | NA | TRBV27 | CASSFRGNYGYTF | TGTGCCAGCAGTTTCAGGGGGAACTATGGCTACACCTTC
TRBJ2-3 | NA | NA | TRBV19 | CASRGLAFSTDTQYF | TGTGCCAGTAGGGGTCTAGCGTTCAGCACAGATACGCAGTATTTT
TRBJ2-3 | NA | NA | TRBV27 | CASSPERRDTQYF | TGTGCCAGCAGTCCCGAGCGACGAGATACGCAGTATTTT
TRBJ2-2 | TRBD2 | NA | TRBV27 | CASSKGLAGPAGELFF | TGTGCCAGCAGCAAAGGACTAGCGGGACCCGCCGGGGAGCTGTTTTTT
TRBJ2-3 | NA | NA | TRBV11-2 | CASSPLSRDTQYF | TGTGCCAGCAGCCCTCTCTCAAGGGATACGCAGTATTTT
TRBJ2-7 | NA | NA | TRBV5-6 | CASSSDSYEQYF | TGTGCCAGCAGCTCGGACTCCTACGAGCAGTACTTC
TRBJ1-4 | NA | NA | TRBV9 | CASSAQGTYNEKLFF | TGTGCCAGCAGTGCCCAGGGGACCTATAATGAAAAACTGTTTTTT
TRBJ2-3 | TRBD2 | NA | TRBV6-4 | CASSDGTSGSGTDTQYF | TGTGCCAGCAGTGACGGGACTAGCGGGAGTGGCACAGATACGCAGTATTTT
TRBJ2-7 | NA | NA | TRBV27 | CASSFGGMGYNEQYF | TGTGCCAGCAGTTTTGGAGGGATGGGCTATAACGAGCAGTACTTC
TRBJ2-5 | TRBD2 | once | TRBV30 | CAWSSLAGEDKETQYF | TGTGCCTGGAGTTCTCTGGCGGGGGAGGATAAAGAGACCCAGTACTTC
TRBJ1-2 | NA | few | TRBV7-9 | CASSLPSGGYTF | TGTGCCAGCAGCTTGCCCTCGGGCGGCTACACCTTC
TRBJ2-1 | TRBD2 | NA | TRBV7-9 | CASTPLAGDEQFF | TGTGCCAGCACACCTCTAGCGGGAGATGAGCAGTTCTTC
TRBJ1-1 | NA | NA | TRBV2 | CASSNEAFF | TGTGCCAGCAGCAATGAAGCTTTCTTT
TRBJ2-7 | NA | NA | TRBV28 | CASILPGGSYEQYF | TGTGCCAGCATCCTACCGGGGGGCAGCTACGAGCAGTACTTC
TRBJ2-5 | NA | NA | TRBV11-2 | CASSLEYQETQYF | TGTGCCAGCAGCTTAGAGTACCAAGAGACCCAGTACTTC
TRBJ1-2 | NA | few | TRBV30 | CAWGGSGYTF | TGTGCCTGGGGGGGATCTGGCTACACCTTC
TRBJ2-3 | NA | NA | TRBV30 | CAWSDGQFTDTQYF | TGTGCCTGGAGTGACGGACAGTTCACAGATACGCAGTATTTT
TRBJ2-3 | NA | NA | TRBV10-3 | CAISEPPGLGADTQYF | TGTGCCATCAGTGAGCCCCCGGGACTCGGGGCAGATACGCAGTATTTT
TRBJ2-7 | NA | NA | TRBV5-6 | CASSLVPSLREQYF | TGTGCCAGCAGCTTGGTTCCTTCTCTGCGCGAGCAGTACTTC
TRBJ2-7 | TRBD1 | NA | TRBV27 | CASSPRDRPYEQYF | TGTGCCAGCAGTCCCCGGGACAGACCCTACGAGCAGTACTTC
TRBJ2-3 | NA | NA | TRBV13 | CASSLSTDTQYF | TGTGCCAGCAGCCTCAGCACAGATACGCAGTATTTT
TRBJ2-1 | NA | NA | TRBV29-1 | CSVEWPLGGQSEQFF | TGCAGCGTTGAATGGCCTTTAGGCGGTCAATCTGAGCAGTTCTTC
TRBJ2-1 | TRBD2 | NA | TRBV9 | CASSATSGVMNEQFF | TGTGCCAGCAGCGCGACTAGCGGGGTTATGAATGAGCAGTTCTTC
TRBJ1-1 | TRBD1 | NA | TRBV6-1 | CATGQGITEAFF | TGTGCCACCGGACAGGGGATCACTGAAGCTTTCTTT
TRBJ1-2 | NA | NA | TRBV5-5 | CASSLVSAANYGYTF | TGTGCCAGCAGCTTGGTGTCGGCAGCTAACTATGGCTACACCTTC